These 3 T cell receptor beta chains were sequenced from one sample in a study of blood T cell repertoires in COVID-19 (dated by TCRdb to the early 2020s). Library prep was done by the immunoSEQ multiplex PCR assay. TCRdb retrieved this table from immuneACCESS and kept in-frame rearrangements only. Not all clones are present; in checked studies, unresolved V genes account for under half, and no reason is known for the remainder. The sample yields around 370,000 clones; nearly 90% were counted once. The ten largest clones add up to around 7% of the sample. Sequencing input: peripheral blood. Every receptor here comes from a man younger than 35 with active or convalescent COVID-19.

The chain carries TRBV5-1 and TRBJ2-3; TRBD1 agrees at 7 bases. The CDR3 totals 14 residues. Germline V lookup: CDR1 SGHRS, CDR2 YFSETQ. The V segment lost 2 bases and the J segment 4 bases; nucleotides outside the gene matches: 4. CDR3 amino acids: CASSFRTGSDTQYF. CDR3 in DNA: TGCGCCAGCAGCTTTCGGACAGGTTCAGATACGCAGTATTTT.

The chain links TRBV5-1 to TRBJ2-7, with D tentatively TRBD1 (6 bases). Between the trimmed V and J ends, which lost 3 bases and 1 base, there was a span of 11 bases. Germline CDR1 is SGHRS and CDR2 is YFSETQ. The CDR3 loop spans 14 amino acids. CDR3: CASSSRTDSYEQYF. Here the CDR3 DNA reads TGCGCCAGCAGCTCCAGGACAGATTCCTACGAGCAGTACTTC. Variable domain in full (rest from reference TRBV5-1 and TRBJ2-7): KAGVTQTPRYLIKTRGQQVTLSCSPISGHRSVSWYQQTPGQGLQFLFEYFSETQRNKGNFPGRFSGRQFSNSRSEMNVSTLELGDSALYLCASSSRTDSYEQYFGPGTRLTVT.

The rearrangement joins TRBV7-9 to TRBJ1-2; possibly TRBD1 for D (5 bases). CDR1 SEHNR and CDR2 FQNEAQ come from the germline V gene (reference sequence). This CDR3 has 16 amino acids. V was pared by 7 bases and J by 4 bases, with 22 bases between. CDR3 amino acids: CASIDGRGLGVYGYTF. The DNA for the CDR3 is TGTGCCAGCATCGATGGGCGGGGTTTAGGGGTCTATGGCTACACCTTC.